The clone carrying this T cell receptor beta chain has only a few counts. V was clipped by 8 bases and J by 4 bases; unmatched bases: 4. The CDR3 is 12 amino acids. Per germline, CDR1 SNHLY and CDR2 FYNNEI. This specimen comes from a study of CD8 T cells in ankylosing spondylitis. A single record per CDR3 protein comes from TCRdb applying MiXCR to the 5' RACE reads. The sample consists of 150,000 or so distinct CDR3 sequences, roughly 30% of them appearing once. The rearrangement uses TRBV2 and TRBJ1-2; 7 bases agree with TRBD1. Sequenced input: synovial fluid, either unsorted or a sorted T cell fraction (not recorded which). This receptor was obtained from a male donor with ankylosing spondylitis. The CDR3 protein is CASQGQFYGYTF. The CDR3 region has the DNA TGTGCCAGCCAGGGACAGTTCTATGGCTACACCTTC.